This passage covers 30 T cell receptor beta chains from one sample sequenced in a study of response to subunit inactivated influenza vaccine. Using its own MiXCR run on the RT-PCR reads, TCRdb lists one record per CDR3 protein. The sample consists of approximately 250,000 distinct CDR3 sequences, 10% to 15% of them appearing once. Sequences were derived from non-naive T cells sorted from PBMCs, sampled 14 to 15 days before vaccination. The receptors originated from a man aged 50 or older who received an inactivated influenza vaccine.

The gene calls are TRBV4-3 and TRBJ2-1, with 8 bases that match TRBD1. The V gene end was trimmed by 6 bases and the J gene end by 4 bases; junction bases not matched to a gene: 5. The CDR3 has 14 amino acids. Looked up from germline, CDR1 is LGHNA and CDR2 is YSLEER. The CDR3 sequence is CASSDRGQYNEQFF. CDR3 coding DNA: TGCGCCAGCAGTGACAGGGGACAATACAATGAGCAGTTCTTC.

This clonotype was detected only a few times. The chain couples TRBV7-2 to TRBJ1-3; D not resolved. V was shortened by 4 bases and J by 0 bases, with 13 bases between the two germline ends. This CDR3 has 16 amino acids. The germline gives CDR1 SGHTA, CDR2 FQGNSA. CDR3 loop: CASSSEVMSSGNTIYF. The CDR3, as DNA: TGTGCCAGCAGCTCTGAAGTGATGAGCTCTGGAAACACCATATATTTT.

This sequence joins TRBV2 and TRBJ2-5; 8 positions agree with TRBD1. V was clipped by 11 bases and J by 2 bases; unmatched bases: 22. The CDR3 extends over 18 amino acids. The germline CDR1 and CDR2 sequences are SNHLY and FYNNEI. Written as DNA, the CDR3 is TGTGCCTTCAGTTTAATCGTCGTTTGGGACAGGCAACAAGAGACCCAGTACTTC. Its translation is CAFSLIVVWDRQQETQYF.

This clonotype was observed a handful of times. The chain employs TRBV6-5 and TRBJ2-1; D is unresolved. The V and J ends lost 1 base and 0 bases respectively, with 4 bases between them. The germline gives CDR1 MNHEY, CDR2 SVGAGI. The CDR3 has 14 amino acids. The CDR3 nucleotides read TGTGCCAGCAGTTACTTCGGCTCCTACAATGAGCAGTTCTTC. This codes for CASSYFGSYNEQFF.

The gene calls are TRBV5-1 and TRBJ1-2, with D hard to call. CDR1 SGHRS and CDR2 YFSETQ come from the germline V gene. The CDR3 has 12 residues. V lost 4 bases to trimming and J lost 7 bases, with 11 bases between them. The CDR3 bases are TGCGCCAGCAGCGGCCGTGCTGGTGGCTACACCTTC. Translation gives CASSGRAGGYTF.

This rearrangement joins TRBV6-2 or TRBV6-3 to TRBJ2-3; D remains ambiguous. Germline V CDR1 and CDR2: MNHEY, SVGEGT. The CDR3 is 15 amino acids. The V gene lost 0 bases and the J gene lost 4 bases, with 11 bases spanning the gap. The CDR3 DNA is TGTGCCAGCAGTTACTCGCTACGTAGCCCAGATACGCAGTATTTT. This gives the protein CASSYSLRSPDTQYF.

This clonotype was found many times. This chain links TRBV20-1 with TRBJ2-3; 7 positions match TRBD2. CDR3 length: 13 residues. Germline lookup yields CDR1 DFQATT and CDR2 SNEGSKA (reference sequence). Trimming removed 6 bases from V and 1 base from J; junction bases left unmatched: 4. The CDR3 nucleotides read TGCAGTGCGCCTACTAGCGGCACAGATACGCAGTATTTT. The encoded protein is CSAPTSGTDTQYF.

This clonotype occurred a few times. The chain is built from TRBV6-2 or TRBV6-3 and TRBJ2-3; tentatively, D is TRBD1 (6 bases). There are 15 residues in the CDR3. The germline V gene has CDR1 MNHEY and CDR2 SVGEGT. Between the trimmed V and J ends, which lost 2 bases and 4 bases, there was a span of 13 bases. CDR3 bases: TGTGCCAGCAGTTACCGGAGACAGGACTCAGATACGCAGTATTTT. It specifies CASSYRRQDSDTQYF.

This clonotype was recorded a few times. The chain carries TRBV20-1 and TRBJ2-1; TRBD2 matches 10 bases. The germline V gene has CDR1 DFQATT and CDR2 SNEGSKA (reference sequence). This CDR3 contains 14 residues. V lost 2 bases and J lost 5; bases outside the gene matches: 3. This chain's CDR3 is CSARSGTSDNEQFF. The CDR3 DNA sequence: TGCAGTGCTAGATCCGGGACTAGCGACAATGAGCAGTTCTTC.

V is TRBV5-1 and J is TRBJ2-2; 9 bases line up with TRBD1. The CDR3 totals 16 residues. Losses at the gene ends were 4 bases for V and 2 bases for J; bases not matched to a gene: 6. CDR1 is SGHRS and CDR2 is YFSETQ in the germline V gene. The CDR3, as DNA: TGCGCCAGCAGCAAAGGACAGGGGAGAAACACCGGGGAGCTGTTTTTT. Translated, it gives CASSKGQGRNTGELFF.

The CDR3 nucleotides read TGTGCCAGCAGTCGGAAAGACGGGAGCTACGAGCAGTACTTC. As protein: CASSRKDGSYEQYF. The genes are TRBV27 and TRBJ2-7, with a possible D match to TRBD2 (6 bases). The CDR3 is 14 residues long. V was cut by 5 bases and J by 3 bases, with 14 bases left in between. Germline assignment: CDR1 MNHEY and CDR2 SMNVEV (reference sequence).

This clonotype came up a few times. V is TRBV6-2 or TRBV6-3 and J is TRBJ2-2; 12 nucleotides agree with TRBD2. CDR3 length equals 18 residues. V shed 6 bases and J 4 bases; nucleotides not matched to a gene: 12. Germline assignment: CDR1 MNHEY and CDR2 SVGEGT. The CDR3 nucleotides read TGTGCCAGCAGACCAGGACTAGCGGGATCTTGGTTCACCGGGGAGCTGTTTTTT. Its protein is CASRPGLAGSWFTGELFF.

At least ten counts were recorded for this clonotype. This chain uses TRBV11-2 with TRBJ1-1; D ambiguous. CDR3 length equals 14 residues. The V gene lost 7 bases and the J gene lost 0 bases, with 12 bases spanning the gap. Germline V gene lookup returns CDR1 SGHAT and CDR2 FQNNGV. The CDR3 region is CASNPTLMNTEAFF. The CDR3 bases are TGTGCCAGCAATCCAACACTCATGAACACTGAAGCTTTCTTT. Based on the CDR3 plus reference TRBV11-2 and TRBJ1-1, the full variable domain is EAGVAQSPRYKIIEKRQSVAFWCNPISGHATLYWYQQILGQGPKLLIQFQNNGVVDDSQLPKDRFSAERLKGVDSTLKIQPAKLEDSAVYLCASNPTLMNTEAFFGQGTRLTVV.

This clonotype has a handful of counts. The chain has TRBV2 and TRBJ2-3; the D is unclear. The germline V gene encodes CDR1 SNHLY and CDR2 FYNNEI. Trimming cost V 7 bases and J 4 bases, with 9 bases left between them. The CDR3 is 12 residues long. This chain's CDR3 is CASMPRADTQYF. CDR3 sequence (DNA): TGTGCCAGCATGCCCCGGGCAGATACGCAGTATTTT.

This clonotype has ten or more counts. The chain uses TRBV6-7 and TRBJ2-1, with TRBD2 as a possible D gene (6 bases). TRBV6-7 counts as an open reading frame of uncertain function. CDR3 size: 16 residues. V dropped 5 bases and J dropped 4 bases, with 18 bases sitting between them. CDR3 nucleotide sequence: TGTGCCAGCAGTGCCTCTCTAGCGCCGGGGTACAATGAGCAGTTCTTC. This translates into CASSASLAPGYNEQFF.

V and J are TRBV10-3 and TRBJ1-1; TRBD1 matches 7 bases. V trimming: 4 bases; J trimming: 10 bases; junction bases outside the gene matches: 6. The CDR3 sequence is 12 residues long. Germline V gives CDR1 ENHRY, CDR2 SYGVKD. CDR3 region: CAISVDRESAFF. As DNA, the CDR3 is TGTGCCATCAGTGTTGACAGGGAATCAGCTTTCTTT.

The chain employs TRBV12-3 or TRBV12-4 and TRBJ2-3; D call uncertain. The CDR3 contains 12 residues. Trimming took 5 bases from V and 14 from J, leaving 17 bases between them. For the CDR3, the DNA is TGTGCCAGCAGTAACGACTCCTTCCCCCCGTATTTT. It is translated as CASSNDSFPPYF.

The chain is built from TRBV7-2 and TRBJ1-5; D gene ambiguous. Trimming took 6 bases from V and 2 from J, leaving 8 bases between them. Germline-derived CDR1 and CDR2 are SGHTA and FQGNSA. CDR3 size: 13 residues. The CDR3 here is CASSQWGNQPQHF. DNA of the CDR3: TGTGCCAGCAGTCAGTGGGGCAATCAGCCCCAGCATTTT.

This clonotype turned up a few times. The V gene is TRBV28, the J gene TRBJ2-3; 9 nucleotides line up with TRBD2. The CDR3 spans 10 residues. Germline V CDR1 and CDR2: MDHEN, SYDVKM. The V segment lost 10 bases and the J segment 11 bases; nucleotides outside the gene matches: 4. This chain's CDR3 is CATQAGGQYF. The DNA of the CDR3 is TGTGCCACTCAAGCGGGGGGGCAGTATTTT.

The chain uses TRBV20-1 and TRBJ2-7, with D tentatively TRBD2 (6 bases). Germline values: CDR1 DFQATT, CDR2 SNEGSKA (reference sequence). The germline V and J ends were trimmed by 6 bases and 3 bases, with 15 bases remaining between them. This CDR3 contains 13 residues. The CDR3 reads CSAPSGASYEQYF. The CDR3 DNA reads as TGCAGTGCGCCTTCGGGAGCGAGCTACGAGCAGTACTTC.

This clonotype appeared a few times. The chain employs TRBV4-2 and TRBJ1-3; D gene ambiguous. The CDR3 has 14 amino acids. The germline gives CDR1 LGHNA, CDR2 YNFKEQ. With 1 base removed from V and 0 bases from J, the gap between germline ends came to 4 bases. In nucleotides, the CDR3 is TGTGCCAGCAGCCAAGCAAGCTCTGGAAACACCATATATTTT. Amino acid sequence: CASSQASSGNTIYF.

The chain has TRBV19 and TRBJ2-1, with D possibly TRBD2 on 6 matching bases. The CDR3 spans 17 residues. Germline V CDR1 and CDR2: LNHDA, SQIVND (reference sequence). The V and J ends lost 0 bases and 4 bases respectively, with 16 bases between them. The CDR3 is CASSIDHPTGVYNEQFF. Here the CDR3 DNA reads TGTGCCAGTAGTATAGATCACCCTACGGGAGTTTACAATGAGCAGTTCTTC. The whole variable domain, remainder taken from reference TRBV19 and TRBJ2-1, is DGGITQSPKYLFRKEGQNVTLSCEQNLNHDAMYWYRQDPGQGLRLIYYSQIVNDFQKGDIAEGYSVSREKKESFPLTVTSAQKNPTAFYLCASSIDHPTGVYNEQFFGPGTRLTVL.

This clonotype was seen at least ten times. This sequence joins TRBV5-1 and TRBJ2-5; D call uncertain. The germline gives CDR1 SGHRS, CDR2 YFSETQ. The CDR3 totals 16 residues. Trimming left V 0 bases short and J 0 bases short, with 12 bases between. The CDR3 DNA follows: TGCGCCAGCAGCTTGGGTGGACCCACGTACCAAGAGACCCAGTACTTC. Its translation is CASSLGGPTYQETQYF.

This clonotype was detected ten times or more. This chain links TRBV12-3 or TRBV12-4 with TRBJ2-1, with TRBD2 identical over 9 bases. After removal of 7 bases from V and 0 bases from J, the junction contained 10 bases not matched to a gene. CDR3 length: 17 residues. The CDR3 DNA reads TGTGCCAGCATCCTTAGCGGGAGTAGAGGCTCCTACAATGAGCAGTTCTTC. It translates to CASILSGSRGSYNEQFF.

This clonotype came up many times. V and J are TRBV7-2 and TRBJ2-1; 8 bases align to TRBD2. This CDR3 region has 13 residues. The germline CDR1 and CDR2 sequences are SGHTA and FQGNSA. The V gene end was trimmed by 0 bases and the J gene end by 14 bases; junction bases not matched to a gene: 6. CDR3 nucleotide sequence: TGTGCCAGCAGCTTAGCCATGGGACTAGAGAAGTTCTTC. Translated: CASSLAMGLEKFF. The whole variable domain, filled in from reference TRBV7-2 and TRBJ2-1, reads GAGVSQSPSNKVTEKGKDVELRCDPISGHTALYWYRQSLGQGLEFLIYFQGNSAPDKSGLPSDRFSAERTGGSVSTLTIQRTQQEDSAVYLCASSLAMGLEKFFGPGTRLTVL.

This clonotype was seen ten or more times. The chain joins TRBV2 to TRBJ2-3, with 14 bases aligning to TRBD2. The CDR3 covers 15 residues. Trimming at V came to 7 bases and at J to 4 bases, leaving 4 bases not matched to a gene. Germline CDR1 reads SNHLY; CDR2 reads FYNNEI. The CDR3 region is CASKTSGGAPDTQYF. The CDR3 coding sequence is TGTGCCAGCAAGACTAGCGGGGGGGCCCCAGATACGCAGTATTTT.

This rearrangement joins TRBV7-9 to TRBJ1-2, with D possibly matching TRBD1 (5 bases). The CDR3 loop spans 12 amino acids. Germline V gene data show CDR1 as SEHNR and CDR2 as FQNEAQ (reference sequence). V lost 3 bases, J lost 8 bases, and 10 bases lay in between. CDR3 bases: TGTGCCAGCAGCTTCCAGGGTTTCGGCTACACCTTC. Its translation: CASSFQGFGYTF.

Note on this clonotype: One base away lies a much larger clone, so this may be a sequencing read error. The chain is built from TRBV12-3 or TRBV12-4 and TRBJ2-6; possibly TRBD1 for D (5 bases). This CDR3 spans 15 amino acids. The CDR3 loop is CASSHESSGADVLTF. The CDR3 DNA sequence: TGTGCCAGCAGCCATGAGAGCTCTGGGGCCGACGTCCTGACTTTC.

This clonotype came up many times. This chain uses TRBV10-3 with TRBJ2-3; D is ambiguous. The germline V gene encodes CDR1 ENHRY and CDR2 SYGVKD. This CDR3 contains 12 residues. V was clipped by 8 bases and J by 0 bases, with 6 bases between them. The CDR3 coding sequence is TGTGCCATCGCAGCTAGCACAGATACGCAGTATTTT. It is translated as CAIAASTDTQYF.

This clonotype was seen a handful of times. The chain uses TRBV12-3 or TRBV12-4 and TRBJ2-2, with a weak D call TRBD2 (5 bases). This CDR3 contains 12 residues. Trimming left V 6 bases short and J 6 bases short, with 8 bases between. CDR3 nucleotides: TGTGCCAGCAGAGAGGGTTCCGGGGAGCTGTTTTTT. As protein: CASREGSGELFF.